Listed below are T cell receptor beta chains from one sample, sequenced in a study of shared clonotypes between healthy human individuals. Clones were sequenced by immunoSEQ multiplex PCR, and TCRdb holds only the in-frame ones, with some missing. The sample holds about a million clones, 70% to 80% seen once. Sequenced input: memory CD4+ T cells from PBMCs. Receptors originate from a young man in good health. Some clones in this sample may be carry-over from other donors' samples. CDR3s leave out the opening cysteine and the closing phenylalanine or tryptophan.

cdr3_aa	j_call	v_call
ASSSRGADGANVLT	TRBJ2-6	TRBV6-5
ASSQGRASGNYEQY	TRBJ2-7	TRBV4-1
ASSSRSYEQY	TRBJ2-7	TRBV28
ASSGGLAGVQETQY	TRBJ2-5	TRBV2
ASSLGQGFEKLF	TRBJ1-4	TRBV11-1
ASSPGTSGTGQY	TRBJ2-4	TRBV11-2
ASSPGGLDGYT	TRBJ1-2	TRBV11-2
SAAAAGPHEKLF	TRBJ1-4	TRBV29-1
ASRAGTVNTEAF	TRBJ1-1	TRBV7-2
ASSPGGWTEAF	TRBJ1-1	TRBV5-1
ATRGNTEAF	TRBJ1-1	TRBV6-1
ASTPESSYNEQF	TRBJ2-1	TRBV2
ATGRHSSYEQY	.	TRBV27
ASSQAIRGQTEAF	TRBJ1-1	TRBV4-3
ASSFNPPGSSGMYTYEQY	TRBJ2-7	TRBV27
ASEPGTELYYSGNTIY	TRBJ1-3	TRBV2